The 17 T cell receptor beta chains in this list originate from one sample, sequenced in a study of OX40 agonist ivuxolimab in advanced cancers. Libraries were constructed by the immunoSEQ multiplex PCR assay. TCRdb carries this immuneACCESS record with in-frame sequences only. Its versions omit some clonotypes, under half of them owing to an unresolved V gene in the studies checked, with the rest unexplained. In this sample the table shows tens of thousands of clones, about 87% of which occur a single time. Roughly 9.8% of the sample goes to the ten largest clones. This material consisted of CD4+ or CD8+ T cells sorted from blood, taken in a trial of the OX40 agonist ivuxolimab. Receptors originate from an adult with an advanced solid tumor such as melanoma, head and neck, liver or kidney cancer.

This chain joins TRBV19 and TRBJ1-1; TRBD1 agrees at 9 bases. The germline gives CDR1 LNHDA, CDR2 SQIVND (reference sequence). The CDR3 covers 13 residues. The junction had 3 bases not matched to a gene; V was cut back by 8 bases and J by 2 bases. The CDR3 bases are TGTGCCAGTTATACAGGGGGCAACACTGAAGCTTTCTTT. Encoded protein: CASYTGGNTEAFF.

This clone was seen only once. The CDR3 bases are TGCAGCGTTGTTGGGACTCTAATGGACACCGGGGAGCTGTTTTTT. As protein: CSVVGTLMDTGELFF. J is TRBJ2-2 and V is TRBV29-1, with a tentative D call TRBD2 (6 bases). CDR1 and CDR2 from the germline V gene are SQVTM and ANQGSEA. The CDR3 is 15 amino acids. With 4 bases removed from V and 3 bases from J, the gap between germline ends came to 15 bases.

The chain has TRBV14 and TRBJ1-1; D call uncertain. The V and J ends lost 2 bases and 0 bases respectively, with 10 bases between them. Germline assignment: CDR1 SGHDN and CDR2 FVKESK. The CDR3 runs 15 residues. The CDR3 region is CASSQISGLNTEAFF. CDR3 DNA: TGTGCCAGCAGCCAAATTAGCGGTCTGAACACTGAAGCTTTCTTT.

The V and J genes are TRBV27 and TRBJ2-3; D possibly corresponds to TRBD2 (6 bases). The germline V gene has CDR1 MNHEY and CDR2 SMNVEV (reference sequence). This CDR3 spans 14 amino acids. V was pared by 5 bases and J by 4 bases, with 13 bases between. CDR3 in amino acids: CASSPSGAPDTQYF. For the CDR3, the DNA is TGTGCCAGCAGTCCGTCGGGAGCCCCAGATACGCAGTATTTT.

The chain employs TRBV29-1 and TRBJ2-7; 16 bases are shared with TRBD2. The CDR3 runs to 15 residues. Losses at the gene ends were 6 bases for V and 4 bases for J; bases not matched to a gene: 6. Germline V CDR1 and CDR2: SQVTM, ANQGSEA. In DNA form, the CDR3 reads TGCAGCGTCGGGACTAGCGGGAGGGGAGATTACGAGCAGTACTTC. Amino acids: CSVGTSGRGDYEQYF.

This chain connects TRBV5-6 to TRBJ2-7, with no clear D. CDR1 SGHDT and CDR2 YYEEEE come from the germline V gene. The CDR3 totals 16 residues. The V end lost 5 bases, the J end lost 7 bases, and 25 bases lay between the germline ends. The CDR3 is CASSTYWADEGPEQYF. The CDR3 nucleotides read TGTGCCAGCAGTACCTATTGGGCCGACGAAGGGCCGGAGCAGTACTTC.

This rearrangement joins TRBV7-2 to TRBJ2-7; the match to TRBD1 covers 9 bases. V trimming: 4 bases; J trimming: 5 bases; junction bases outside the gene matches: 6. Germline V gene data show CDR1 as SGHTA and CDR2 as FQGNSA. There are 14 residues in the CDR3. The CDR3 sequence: CASSYGQGNHEQYF. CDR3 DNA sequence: TGTGCCAGCAGCTACGGACAGGGGAATCACGAGCAGTACTTC. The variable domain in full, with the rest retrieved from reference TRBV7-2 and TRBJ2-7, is GAGVSQSPSNKVTEKGKDVELRCDPISGHTALYWYRQSLGQGLEFLIYFQGNSAPDKSGLPSDRFSAERTGGSVSTLTIQRTQQEDSAVYLCASSYGQGNHEQYFGPGTRLTVT.

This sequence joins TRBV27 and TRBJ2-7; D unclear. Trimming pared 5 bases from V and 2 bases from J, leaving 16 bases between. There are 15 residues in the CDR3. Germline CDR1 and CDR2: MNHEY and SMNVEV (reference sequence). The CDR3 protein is CASSPLQEYPYEQYF. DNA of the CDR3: TGTGCCAGCAGTCCCCTCCAGGAATACCCCTACGAGCAGTACTTC.

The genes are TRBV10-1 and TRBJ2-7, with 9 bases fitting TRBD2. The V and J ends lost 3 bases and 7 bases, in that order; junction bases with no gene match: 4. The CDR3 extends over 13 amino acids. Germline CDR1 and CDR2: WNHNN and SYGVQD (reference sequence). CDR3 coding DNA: TGCGCCAGCAGTGAAGCGGGGGGCTGGGAGCAGTACTTC. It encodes CASSEAGGWEQYF.

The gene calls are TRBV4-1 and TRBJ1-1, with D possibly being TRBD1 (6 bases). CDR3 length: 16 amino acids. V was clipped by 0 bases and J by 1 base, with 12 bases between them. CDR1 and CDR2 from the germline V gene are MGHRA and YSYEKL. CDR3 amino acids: CASSQDRRTENTEAFF. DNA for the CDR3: TGCGCCAGCAGCCAAGATAGGAGGACAGAGAACACTGAAGCTTTCTTT.

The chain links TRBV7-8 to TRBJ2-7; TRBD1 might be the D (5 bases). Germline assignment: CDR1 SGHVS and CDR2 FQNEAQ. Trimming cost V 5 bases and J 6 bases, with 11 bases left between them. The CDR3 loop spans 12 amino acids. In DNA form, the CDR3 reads TGTGCCAGCAGCCCGCAGGGTCCCGAGCAGTACTTC. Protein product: CASSPQGPEQYF.

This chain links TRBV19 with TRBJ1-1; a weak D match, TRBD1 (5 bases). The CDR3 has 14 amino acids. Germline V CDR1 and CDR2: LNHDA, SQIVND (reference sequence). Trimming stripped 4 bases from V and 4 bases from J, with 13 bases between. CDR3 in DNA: TGTGCCAGTAGTACACAGGCGGCAGGCACTGAAGCTTTCTTT. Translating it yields CASSTQAAGTEAFF.

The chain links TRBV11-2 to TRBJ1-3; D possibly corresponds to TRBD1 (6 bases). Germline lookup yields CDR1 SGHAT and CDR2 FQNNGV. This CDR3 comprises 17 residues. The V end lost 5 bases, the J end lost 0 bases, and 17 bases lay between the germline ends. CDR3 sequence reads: CASSPDRMGVSGNTIYF. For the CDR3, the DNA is TGTGCCAGCAGCCCGGACAGAATGGGAGTCTCTGGAAACACCATATATTTT.

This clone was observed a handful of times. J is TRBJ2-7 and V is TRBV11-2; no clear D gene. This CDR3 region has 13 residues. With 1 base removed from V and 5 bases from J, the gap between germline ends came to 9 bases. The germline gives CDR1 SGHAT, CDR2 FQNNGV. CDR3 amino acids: CASSLGLGDEQYF. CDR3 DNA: TGTGCCAGCAGCTTAGGTCTAGGTGACGAGCAGTACTTC.

DNA for the CDR3: TGTGCCAGCGGGACGTGGGAGAACACTGAAGCTTTCTTT. Amino acid sequence: CASGTWENTEAFF. This rearrangement joins TRBV19 to TRBJ1-1; perhaps TRBD1 as D (5 bases). The V end was cut by 9 bases, the J end by 1 base, with 12 bases between. CDR1 and CDR2 from the germline V gene are LNHDA and SQIVND (reference sequence). The CDR3 loop spans 13 amino acids. Full variable domain (outside the CDR3, taken from reference TRBV19 and TRBJ1-1): DGGITQSPKYLFRKEGQNVTLSCEQNLNHDAMYWYRQDPGQGLRLIYYSQIVNDFQKGDIAEGYSVSREKKESFPLTVTSAQKNPTAFYLCASGTWENTEAFFGQGTRLTVV.

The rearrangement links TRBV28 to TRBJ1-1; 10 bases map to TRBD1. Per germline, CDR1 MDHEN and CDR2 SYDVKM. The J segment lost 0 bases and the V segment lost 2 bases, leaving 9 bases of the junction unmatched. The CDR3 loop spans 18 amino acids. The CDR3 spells CASSLPQLGTGVNTEAFF. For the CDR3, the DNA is TGTGCCAGCAGTTTACCACAATTAGGGACAGGGGTGAACACTGAAGCTTTCTTT.

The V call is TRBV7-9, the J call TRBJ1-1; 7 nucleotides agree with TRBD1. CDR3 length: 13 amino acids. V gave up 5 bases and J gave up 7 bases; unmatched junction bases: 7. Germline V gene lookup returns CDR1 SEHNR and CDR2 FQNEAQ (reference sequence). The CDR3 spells CASSAQGSVEAFF. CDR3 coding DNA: TGTGCCAGCAGCGCACAGGGGTCGGTTGAAGCTTTCTTT.